A selection of T cell receptor beta chains follows, all from one sample in a study of monozygotic twins with cystic fibrosis. Repertoires were generated with immunoSEQ multiplex PCR, while TCRdb's copy carries only in-frame clones and drops some. The sample lists about 22,000 clones, 97% occurring once. The sequenced material came from blood. Receptor source: a girl between 10 and 17 years old with cystic fibrosis. Each CDR3 is given with its conserved first and last residue. The order of the fields is clone size, CDR3 length, J gene, V gene, D gene, CDR3 protein, CDR3 DNA. D genes are given only for firm matches. Size is omitted from some rows. Given values are once, few, many or a class for expanded clones.

abundance: -; len: 14; j_gene: TRBJ1-1; v_gene: TRBV19; d_gene: -; CDR3aa: CASSIPGQNTEAFF; CDR3nt: TGTGCCAGTAGTATCCCGGGGCAGAACACTGAAGCTTTCTTT
abundance: -; len: 15; j_gene: TRBJ2-1; v_gene: TRBV5-6; d_gene: TRBD1; CDR3aa: CASSLIGTGGRQQFF; CDR3nt: TGTGCCAGCAGCTTGATCGGGACAGGGGGACGACAGCAGTTCTTC
abundance: -; len: 14; j_gene: TRBJ2-3; v_gene: TRBV5-6; d_gene: -; CDR3aa: CASIVFPETDTQYF; CDR3nt: TGTGCCAGCATAGTTTTTCCCGAAACAGATACGCAGTATTTT
abundance: -; len: 15; j_gene: TRBJ1-4; v_gene: TRBV4-3; d_gene: -; CDR3aa: CASRSARGGNEKLFF; CDR3nt: TGCGCCAGCAGGTCCGCTCGCGGGGGCAATGAAAAACTGTTTTTT
abundance: once; len: 15; j_gene: TRBJ1-2; v_gene: TRBV10-3; d_gene: TRBD1; CDR3aa: CAISERQGANYGYTF; CDR3nt: TGTGCCATCAGTGAGCGACAGGGGGCTAACTATGGCTACACCTTC
abundance: -; len: 14; j_gene: TRBJ2-7; v_gene: TRBV27; d_gene: -; CDR3aa: CASSPRQKSIEQYF; CDR3nt: TGTGCCAGCAGTCCCCGACAGAAGTCCATCGAGCAGTACTTC
abundance: -; len: 13; j_gene: TRBJ1-1; v_gene: TRBV30; d_gene: -; CDR3aa: CAWAQGWNTEAFF; CDR3nt: TGTGCCTGGGCACAGGGATGGAACACTGAAGCTTTCTTT
abundance: once; len: 15; j_gene: TRBJ2-7; v_gene: TRBV7-9; d_gene: -; CDR3aa: CASSLESQGSGEQYF; CDR3nt: TGTGCCAGCAGCTTAGAGAGTCAGGGTTCAGGCGAGCAGTACTTC
abundance: -; len: 12; j_gene: TRBJ1-1; v_gene: TRBV19; d_gene: -; CDR3aa: CASTSWGVEAFF; CDR3nt: TGTGCCAGTACCTCTTGGGGGGTGGAAGCTTTCTTT
abundance: -; len: 15; j_gene: TRBJ2-4; v_gene: TRBV7-9; d_gene: TRBD1; CDR3aa: CASSLGIQDRGSQYF; CDR3nt: TGTGCCAGCAGCTTAGGAATTCAGGACAGGGGGTCCCAGTACTTC
abundance: -; len: 17; j_gene: TRBJ2-1; v_gene: TRBV7-2; d_gene: TRBD2; CDR3aa: CASSLAGGTSGKSEQFF; CDR3nt: TGTGCCAGCAGCTTAGCGGGTGGGACTAGCGGGAAAAGTGAGCAGTTCTTC
abundance: -; len: 14; j_gene: TRBJ1-1; v_gene: TRBV7-9; d_gene: -; CDR3aa: CASSLADGRGEAFF; CDR3nt: TGTGCCAGCAGCTTAGCGGACGGCCGGGGTGAAGCTTTCTTT
abundance: -; len: 15; j_gene: TRBJ1-2; v_gene: TRBV2; d_gene: TRBD1; CDR3aa: CASSQVPQGAYGYTF; CDR3nt: TGTGCCAGCAGTCAGGTCCCCCAGGGGGCCTATGGCTACACCTTC
abundance: -; len: 13; j_gene: TRBJ2-7; v_gene: TRBV9; d_gene: -; CDR3aa: CASSVDMGYEQYF; CDR3nt: TGTGCCAGCAGCGTAGATATGGGCTACGAGCAGTACTTC
abundance: few; len: 13; j_gene: TRBJ1-1; v_gene: TRBV7-9; d_gene: -; CDR3aa: CASSLSGDTEAFF; CDR3nt: TGTGCCAGCAGCTTATCCGGGGACACTGAAGCTTTCTTT
abundance: -; len: 12; j_gene: TRBJ1-3; v_gene: TRBV10-2; d_gene: -; CDR3aa: CASSESGNTIYF; CDR3nt: TGCGCCAGCAGTGAGTCGGGAAACACCATATATTTT
abundance: -; len: 13; j_gene: TRBJ2-1; v_gene: TRBV6-5; d_gene: -; CDR3aa: CASSYSRGNEQFF; CDR3nt: TGTGCCAGCAGTTACTCTAGGGGGAATGAGCAGTTCTTC
abundance: -; len: 17; j_gene: TRBJ1-1; v_gene: TRBV7-2; d_gene: TRBD1; CDR3aa: CASSLAYRGTGNTEAFF; CDR3nt: TGTGCCAGCAGCTTAGCTTACAGGGGTACCGGAAACACTGAAGCTTTCTTT
abundance: -; len: 15; j_gene: TRBJ2-3; v_gene: TRBV28; d_gene: TRBD2; CDR3aa: CASTQAGGGSDTQYF; CDR3nt: TGTGCCAGCACCCAAGCGGGGGGGGGTTCCGATACGCAGTATTTT
abundance: -; len: 12; j_gene: TRBJ2-5; v_gene: TRBV5-1; d_gene: -; CDR3aa: CASSLVGETQYF; CDR3nt: TGCGCCAGCAGCTTGGTCGGAGAGACCCAGTACTTC
abundance: -; len: 14; j_gene: TRBJ2-1; v_gene: TRBV7-2; d_gene: TRBD1; CDR3aa: CASSQTGTYNEQFF; CDR3nt: TGTGCCAGCAGCCAGACAGGGACCTACAATGAGCAGTTCTTC
abundance: -; len: 13; j_gene: TRBJ1-1; v_gene: TRBV7-2; d_gene: -; CDR3aa: CASTIEVYTEAFF; CDR3nt: TGTGCCAGCACCATTGAGGTTTACACTGAAGCTTTCTTT
abundance: -; len: 20; j_gene: TRBJ2-6; v_gene: TRBV28; d_gene: TRBD2; CDR3aa: CASSLLPGLAEGSGANVLTF; CDR3nt: TGTGCCAGCAGTTTACTACCGGGACTAGCGGAGGGCTCTGGGGCCAACGTCCTGACTTTC
abundance: -; len: 14; j_gene: TRBJ2-7; v_gene: TRBV27; d_gene: TRBD1; CDR3aa: CASGEGQGTYEQYF; CDR3nt: TGTGCCAGCGGCGAAGGACAGGGGACCTACGAGCAGTACTTC
abundance: -; len: 16; j_gene: TRBJ2-7; v_gene: TRBV7-2; d_gene: TRBD1; CDR3aa: CASSWMNRDRVNEQYF; CDR3nt: TGTGCCAGCAGCTGGATGAACCGGGACAGGGTGAACGAGCAGTACTTC
abundance: -; len: 16; j_gene: TRBJ2-2; v_gene: TRBV11-2; d_gene: -; CDR3aa: CASSLQGSLNTGELFF; CDR3nt: TGTGCCAGCAGCTTACAGGGGTCCTTGAACACCGGGGAGCTGTTTTTT
abundance: -; len: 15; j_gene: TRBJ2-4; v_gene: TRBV5-6; d_gene: -; CDR3aa: CASSQQGLAKNIQYF; CDR3nt: TGTGCCAGCAGCCAACAGGGTCTAGCCAAAAACATTCAGTACTTC
abundance: -; len: 14; j_gene: TRBJ2-1; v_gene: TRBV10-1; d_gene: TRBD2; CDR3aa: CASSEVAGGGEQFF; CDR3nt: TGCGCCAGCAGTGAGGTGGCCGGGGGGGGTGAGCAGTTCTTC
abundance: -; len: 16; j_gene: TRBJ2-1; v_gene: TRBV27; d_gene: TRBD2; CDR3aa: CASSPPTSGRAREQFF; CDR3nt: TGTGCCAGCAGTCCCCCGACTAGCGGGAGGGCACGTGAGCAGTTCTTC
abundance: -; len: 14; j_gene: TRBJ2-5; v_gene: TRBV2; d_gene: TRBD2; CDR3aa: CASSEVAGVETQYF; CDR3nt: TGTGCCAGCAGTGAAGTAGCGGGAGTAGAGACCCAGTACTTC
abundance: -; len: 13; j_gene: TRBJ2-7; v_gene: TRBV27; d_gene: -; CDR3aa: CASSLGLPYEQYF; CDR3nt: TGTGCCAGCAGTTTAGGACTACCCTACGAGCAGTACTTC
abundance: -; len: 15; j_gene: TRBJ2-1; v_gene: TRBV6-1; d_gene: TRBD2; CDR3aa: CASSDLSGSYNEQFF; CDR3nt: TGTGCCAGCAGCGATCTCAGCGGGAGCTACAATGAGCAGTTCTTC
abundance: -; len: 15; j_gene: TRBJ2-7; v_gene: TRBV4-1; d_gene: TRBD2; CDR3aa: CASSLGGGPSYEQYF; CDR3nt: TGCGCCAGCAGCCTCGGGGGGGGCCCCTCCTACGAGCAGTACTTC
abundance: -; len: 12; j_gene: TRBJ1-2; v_gene: TRBV2; d_gene: -; CDR3aa: CASRWKGLGYTF; CDR3nt: TGTGCCAGCAGATGGAAGGGCCTTGGCTACACCTTC
abundance: -; len: 14; j_gene: TRBJ2-1; v_gene: TRBV9; d_gene: TRBD2; CDR3aa: CASSVLGGPNEQFF; CDR3nt: TGTGCCAGCAGCGTTTTGGGAGGGCCGAATGAGCAGTTCTTC
abundance: -; len: 16; j_gene: TRBJ2-3; v_gene: TRBV7-2; d_gene: TRBD1; CDR3aa: CASSVAGTGGPDTQYF; CDR3nt: TGTGCCAGCAGCGTAGCCGGGACAGGGGGCCCAGATACGCAGTATTTT
abundance: -; len: 14; j_gene: TRBJ2-1; v_gene: TRBV6-6; d_gene: -; CDR3aa: CASSLQGIKGEQFF; CDR3nt: TGTGCCAGCAGTCTGCAGGGAATTAAGGGTGAGCAGTTCTTC
abundance: -; len: 16; j_gene: TRBJ2-1; v_gene: TRBV7-2; d_gene: TRBD1; CDR3aa: CASSLAGTGGYNEQFF; CDR3nt: TGTGCCAGCAGCTTAGCCGGGACAGGGGGCTACAATGAGCAGTTCTTC
abundance: -; len: 15; j_gene: TRBJ2-1; v_gene: TRBV7-2; d_gene: -; CDR3aa: CASSLRSGNYNEQFF; CDR3nt: TGTGCCAGCAGCTTACGGAGCGGAAACTACAATGAGCAGTTCTTC
abundance: -; len: 18; j_gene: TRBJ1-2; v_gene: TRBV7-9; d_gene: TRBD1; CDR3aa: CASSSFFSTGAKTYGYTF; CDR3nt: TGTGCCAGCAGCTCCTTTTTCTCGACAGGGGCGAAGACCTATGGCTACACCTTC
abundance: -; len: 16; j_gene: TRBJ2-1; v_gene: TRBV5-1; d_gene: TRBD2; CDR3aa: CASSLAPGTSGNEQFF; CDR3nt: TGCGCCAGCAGCTTGGCTCCCGGGACTAGCGGCAATGAGCAGTTCTTC
abundance: -; len: 14; j_gene: TRBJ1-1; v_gene: TRBV5-6; d_gene: -; CDR3aa: CASSRELRNTEAFF; CDR3nt: TGTGCCAGCAGCCGGGAGCTGAGGAACACTGAAGCTTTCTTT
abundance: few; len: 13; j_gene: TRBJ1-1; v_gene: TRBV7-9; d_gene: TRBD1; CDR3aa: CATKQGGFTEAFF; CDR3nt: TGTGCCACAAAGCAGGGGGGATTCACTGAAGCTTTCTTT
abundance: once; len: 13; j_gene: TRBJ1-5; v_gene: TRBV2; d_gene: -; CDR3aa: CASTPNSNQPQHF; CDR3nt: TGTGCCAGCACCCCGAATAGCAATCAGCCCCAGCATTTT
abundance: -; len: 18; j_gene: TRBJ2-7; v_gene: TRBV7-8; d_gene: TRBD2; CDR3aa: CASSLGRGLAGGSHEQYF; CDR3nt: TGTGCCAGCAGCTTAGGCCGGGGACTAGCGGGAGGGTCCCACGAGCAGTACTTC
abundance: -; len: 14; j_gene: TRBJ2-6; v_gene: TRBV5-6; d_gene: -; CDR3aa: CAGGVTSGANVLTF; CDR3nt: TGTGCCGGTGGTGTTACCTCTGGGGCCAACGTCCTGACTTTC
abundance: -; len: 11; j_gene: TRBJ2-1; v_gene: TRBV20-1; d_gene: -; CDR3aa: CSAPGLGEQFF; CDR3nt: TGCAGTGCCCCGGGGCTGGGTGAGCAGTTCTTC
abundance: -; len: 14; j_gene: TRBJ2-7; v_gene: TRBV28; d_gene: TRBD2; CDR3aa: CASSSLAVAYEQYF; CDR3nt: TGTGCCAGCAGTTCACTAGCGGTTGCCTACGAGCAGTACTTC